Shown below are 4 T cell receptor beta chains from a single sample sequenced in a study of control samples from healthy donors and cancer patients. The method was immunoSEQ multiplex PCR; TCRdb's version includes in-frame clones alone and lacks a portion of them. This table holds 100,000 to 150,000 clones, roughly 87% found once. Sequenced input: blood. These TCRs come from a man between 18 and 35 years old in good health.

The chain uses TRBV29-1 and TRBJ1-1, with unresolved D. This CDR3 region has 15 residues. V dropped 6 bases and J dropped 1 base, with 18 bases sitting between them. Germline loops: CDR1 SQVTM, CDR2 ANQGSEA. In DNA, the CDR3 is TGCAGCGTCGTACCTAGCATCTGGGCGAACACTGAAGCTTTCTTT. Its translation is CSVVPSIWANTEAFF.

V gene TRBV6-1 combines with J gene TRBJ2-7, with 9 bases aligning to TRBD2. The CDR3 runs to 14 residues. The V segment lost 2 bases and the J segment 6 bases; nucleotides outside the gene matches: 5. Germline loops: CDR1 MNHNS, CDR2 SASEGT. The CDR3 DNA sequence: TGTGCCAGCAGTGAACAGGGGACTAGCTTCGAGCAGTACTTC. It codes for CASSEQGTSFEQYF.

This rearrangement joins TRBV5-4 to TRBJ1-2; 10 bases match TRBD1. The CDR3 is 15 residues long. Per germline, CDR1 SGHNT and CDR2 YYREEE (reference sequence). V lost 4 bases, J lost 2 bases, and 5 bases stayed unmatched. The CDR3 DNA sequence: TGTGCCAGCAGCGGGGACAGGGGAAAGAACTATGGCTACACCTTC. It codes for CASSGDRGKNYGYTF.

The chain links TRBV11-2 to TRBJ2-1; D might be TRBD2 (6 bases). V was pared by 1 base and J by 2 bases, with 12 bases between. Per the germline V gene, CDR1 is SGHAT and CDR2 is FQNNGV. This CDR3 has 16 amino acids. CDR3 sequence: CASSLVLSGAYNEQFF. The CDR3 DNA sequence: TGTGCCAGCAGCTTAGTCCTTAGCGGCGCCTACAATGAGCAGTTCTTC. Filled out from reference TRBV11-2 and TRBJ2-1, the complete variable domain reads EAGVAQSPRYKIIEKRQSVAFWCNPISGHATLYWYQQILGQGPKLLIQFQNNGVVDDSQLPKDRFSAERLKGVDSTLKIQPAKLEDSAVYLCASSLVLSGAYNEQFFGPGTRLTVL.